These 25 T cell receptor beta chains share one sample of origin, sequenced in a study of T cells after yellow fever vaccination. MiXCR, applied by TCRdb to the 5' RACE reads, yields one record per CDR3 protein. Of some 110,000 distinct CDR3 sequences in the sample, under 9% were seen once. The sample was CD8+ T cells sorted from PBMCs, taken 45 days after the yellow fever booster vaccination. These receptors were collected from a man aged 25 to 40 who received the YFV17D yellow fever vaccine.

This clonotype has at least ten counts. The V and J genes are TRBV20-1 and TRBJ1-5, with TRBD1 as a possible D gene (5 bases). Germline-derived CDR1 and CDR2 are DFQATT and SNEGSKA (reference sequence). V shed 0 bases and J shed 13 bases, with 10 bases lying between them. The CDR3 runs to 11 residues. The CDR3 loop reads CSARDQGTQHF. In DNA form, the CDR3 reads TGCAGTGCTAGAGATCAGGGAACACAGCATTTT.

This clonotype was observed at least ten times. The rearrangement joins TRBV29-1 to TRBJ2-2; 8 bases agree with TRBD2. Germline V gene data show CDR1 as SQVTM and CDR2 as ANQGSEA. J gave up 4 bases and V 6 bases, and 4 bases lay outside the gene matches. The CDR3 sequence is 13 residues long. The CDR3 bases are TGCAGCGTCAGCGGGGGCTTCACCGGGGAGCTGTTTTTT. It is translated as CSVSGGFTGELFF.

Ten or more counts support this clonotype. The chain is built from TRBV12-3 or TRBV12-4 and TRBJ2-3, with D tentatively TRBD1 or TRBD2 (6 bases each). The length of the CDR3 is 13 residues. Trimming removed 9 bases from V and 3 bases from J, with 13 bases in between. The CDR3: CASSGASTDTQYF. As DNA, the CDR3 is TGTGCCAGTTCGGGGGCTTCAACAGATACGCAGTATTTT.

This clonotype was observed a few times. The J gene is TRBJ2-4, the V gene TRBV9, with 12 nucleotides matching TRBD1. The junction had 5 bases not matched to a gene; V was cut back by 3 bases and J by 7 bases. Germline CDR1 SGDLS, CDR2 YYNGEE. This CDR3 region has 15 residues. The CDR3 DNA reads TGTGCCAGCAGCGCCGGGACAGGGGGCGGCAACATTCAGTACTTC. It codes for CASSAGTGGGNIQYF.

In the case of this clonotype: A clone one base away is much larger, so this may be a read error. V usage is TRBV5-3 and J usage is TRBJ2-7; 12 nucleotides match TRBD2. TRBV5-3 is recorded as an ORF, its role being uncertain. The CDR3 loop spans 17 amino acids. With 3 bases clipped from V and 0 bases from J, the junction kept 7 bases outside the gene matches. The CDR3 spells CARSSGLAGFSSYEQYF. The CDR3 bases are TGTGCCAGAAGCTCGGGACTAGCGGGCTTTAGCTCCTACGAGCAGTACTTC.

This clonotype was recorded at least ten times. The V gene is TRBV12-3 or TRBV12-4, the J gene TRBJ2-2; D ambiguous. The CDR3 runs to 16 residues. Trimming left V 3 bases short and J 0 bases short, with 11 bases between. The CDR3 DNA follows: TGTGCCAGCAGTTTGTGGGCAGGTTCGAACACCGGGGAGCTGTTTTTT. Amino acid sequence: CASSLWAGSNTGELFF.

At least ten counts were recorded for this clonotype. This chain connects TRBV28 to TRBJ1-5; D call uncertain. The CDR3 runs to 13 residues. V was clipped by 3 bases and J by 7 bases, with 10 bases between them. The germline V gene encodes CDR1 MDHEN and CDR2 SYDVKM. The CDR3 coding sequence is TGTGCCAGCAGTTTCGCAGGACGGCAGCCCCAGCATTTT. Amino acids: CASSFAGRQPQHF.

V and J are TRBV30 and TRBJ2-7; TRBD2 matches 11 bases. The CDR3 is 19 amino acids. After removal of 3 bases from V and 4 bases from J, the junction contained 20 bases not matched to a gene. Germline lookup yields CDR1 GTSNPN and CDR2 SVGIG (reference sequence). The CDR3 spells CAWRGLLAGGQFTEYEQYF. The CDR3 bases are TGTGCCTGGAGGGGCCTCCTAGCGGGAGGACAGTTCACGGAGTACGAGCAGTACTTC.

This clonotype was seen at least ten times. V is TRBV5-5 and J is TRBJ2-7; either TRBD1 or TRBD2 may supply D (5 bases each). The V gene's germline CDR1 is SGHKS and CDR2 YYEKEE (reference sequence). The CDR3 consists of 14 residues. Trimming took off 0 bases at V and 2 bases at J, with 9 bases between the two ends. CDR3 bases: TGTGCCAGCAGCTTGGTCGGGGCAACCTACGAGCAGTACTTC. This gives the protein CASSLVGATYEQYF.

About this clonotype itself: A much larger clonotype is one base distant, so this may be a read error. The rearrangement links TRBV20-1 to TRBJ2-1, with D possibly being TRBD2 (5 bases). The CDR3 totals 14 residues. Germline lookup yields CDR1 DFQATT and CDR2 SNEGSKA (reference sequence). The ends were cut back, 3 bases at V and 1 base at J, with 10 bases in the middle. CDR3 residues: CSASGVTSYNEQFF. The CDR3 DNA sequence: TGCAGTGCTAGCGGGGTTACGTCCTACAATGAGCAGTTCTTC.

This chain links TRBV5-6 with TRBJ1-1, with D possibly matching TRBD1 (5 bases). The CDR3 spans 13 residues. Germline lookup yields CDR1 SGHDT and CDR2 YYEEEE. With 0 bases removed from V and 5 bases from J, the gap between germline ends came to 8 bases. CDR3 bases: TGTGCCAGCAGCTTGGTCCAGGGTACTGAAGCTTTCTTT. Its protein product is CASSLVQGTEAFF.

This clonotype was seen many times. V and J are TRBV6-6 and TRBJ2-1; no definite D call. The germline gives CDR1 MNHNY, CDR2 SVGAGI (reference sequence). Deletions cut 5 bases from V and 5 bases from J, with 10 bases between. The CDR3 loop spans 13 amino acids. The chain's CDR3 is CASSPAVNNEQFF. The CDR3 DNA reads TGTGCCAGCAGTCCCGCAGTGAACAATGAGCAGTTCTTC.

This clonotype was counted many times. The chain couples TRBV4-1 to TRBJ2-3; D call uncertain. From germline, CDR1 is MGHRA and CDR2 YSYEKL. V was shortened by 2 bases and J by 4 bases, with 16 bases between the two germline ends. The CDR3 has 16 residues. The CDR3 loop is CASSQYGRDIPDTQYF. The CDR3 bases are TGCGCCAGCAGCCAATACGGACGAGACATTCCAGATACGCAGTATTTT.

This clonotype turned up a few times. The CDR3: CASTAGGNTGELFF. In DNA form, the CDR3 reads TGTGCCAGCACAGCGGGAGGGAACACCGGGGAGCTGTTTTTT. J is TRBJ2-2 and V is TRBV27; 9 nucleotides line up with TRBD2. There are 14 residues in the CDR3. CDR1 and CDR2 from the germline V gene are MNHEY and SMNVEV (reference sequence). Unmatched junction bases numbered 1, after V lost 7 bases and J lost 1 base.

This clonotype has a count of ten or more. V and J are TRBV20-1 and TRBJ2-2, with D hard to call. The CDR3 contains 13 residues. Trimming removed 5 bases at V and 0 bases at J, with 7 bases between. Germline V gene data show CDR1 as DFQATT and CDR2 as SNEGSKA (reference sequence). The CDR3 spells CSALSTNTGELFF. The CDR3 nucleotides are TGCAGTGCTCTCTCTACGAACACCGGGGAGCTGTTTTTT.

Concerning this clonotype itself: A read error may account for a junction end that differs from germline. This rearrangement joins TRBV20-1 to TRBJ2-7; 7 bases align to TRBD2. Germline V gives CDR1 DFQATT, CDR2 SNEGSKA (reference sequence). The CDR3 runs 17 residues. The CDR3 region is CCAISTLRRPGGYEQYF. CDR3 in DNA: TGCTGTGCTATTTCCACCCTCCGACGGCCGGGGGGTTACGAGCAGTACTTC.

This clonotype was recorded many times. The gene calls are TRBV27 and TRBJ2-7; no clear D gene. V dropped 0 bases and J dropped 4 bases, with 7 bases sitting between them. CDR3 length equals 13 residues. Germline CDR1 and CDR2: MNHEY and SMNVEV (reference sequence). In nucleotides, the CDR3 is TGTGCCAGCAGTTTATCCGAGACTTACGAGCAGTACTTC. Translation gives CASSLSETYEQYF.

The chain joins TRBV7-2 to TRBJ1-1, with D maybe TRBD1 (6 bases). The CDR3 totals 17 residues. The germline V gene has CDR1 SGHTA and CDR2 FQGNSA. The V gene lost 5 bases and the J gene lost 1 base, with 20 bases spanning the gap. Here the CDR3 DNA reads TGTGCCAGCAGCCCAATTGGACAGCCGTATTCGAACACTGAAGCTTTCTTT. Translating it yields CASSPIGQPYSNTEAFF.

Concerning this clonotype: A much bigger clone sits one base away, suggesting this may be a read error. V and J are TRBV7-9 and TRBJ2-1; D is unclear. This CDR3 has 13 residues. The germline V gene encodes CDR1 SEHNR and CDR2 FQNEAQ (reference sequence). CDR3 loop: CASSSLPYNEQLF. The DNA for the CDR3 is TGTGCCAGCAGCTCCCTCCCCTACAATGAGCAGCTCTTC.

This clonotype was seen repeatedly, ten times or more. The DNA of the CDR3 is TGCGCCAGCAGCAAGGGACAGGGGGGTACGTACGAGCAGTACTTC. Protein: CASSKGQGGTYEQYF. The chain links TRBV5-1 to TRBJ2-7, with 11 bases lining up with TRBD1. Germline V gene data show CDR1 as SGHRS and CDR2 as YFSETQ. The ends lost 4 bases at V and 4 bases at J; junction bases unmatched: 7. The CDR3 runs to 15 residues.

This clonotype has ten or more counts. The chain combines TRBV13 with TRBJ1-3, with TRBD1 identical over 7 bases. Germline V gene lookup returns CDR1 PRHDT and CDR2 FYEKMQ (reference sequence). Losses at the gene ends were 1 base for V and 4 bases for J; bases not matched to a gene: 1. This CDR3 is built from 14 residues. The CDR3 DNA is TGTGCCAGCAGCTTAGTACAGGGGGGAAACACCATATATTTT. This sequence encodes CASSLVQGGNTIYF.

This clonotype was seen ten or more times. This chain joins TRBV5-5 and TRBJ2-4; possibly TRBD1 for D (6 bases). Germline assignment: CDR1 SGHKS and CDR2 YYEKEE (reference sequence). V was clipped by 0 bases and J by 0 bases, with 13 bases between them. This CDR3 has 17 residues. CDR3 in amino acids: CASSLARTERAKNIQYF. CDR3 bases: TGTGCCAGCAGCTTGGCAAGGACAGAAAGAGCCAAAAACATTCAGTACTTC.

This clonotype came up many times. The J gene is TRBJ2-1, the V gene TRBV12-3 or TRBV12-4; TRBD2 agrees at 14 bases. The CDR3 has 17 amino acids. V dropped 6 bases and J dropped 9; count of bases not matched to a gene: 13. The CDR3 DNA reads as TGTGCCAGCAGCCGGGACAGGGGACTAGCGGGAGAGGGTGAGCAGTTCTTC. This gives the protein CASSRDRGLAGEGEQFF.

The chain uses TRBV7-2 and TRBJ2-1; 9 bases match TRBD2. This CDR3 contains 16 residues. Germline CDR1 and CDR2: SGHTA and FQGNSA. J was trimmed by 8 bases and V by 1 base; bases with no gene match: 9. The CDR3 loop is CASSLGSRLAGDEQFF. The DNA of the CDR3 is TGTGCCAGCAGCTTAGGGTCGAGGTTAGCGGGAGATGAGCAGTTCTTC.

This clonotype was recorded many times. The CDR3 loop reads CSATTVTSGYYNEQFF. As DNA, the CDR3 is TGCAGTGCTACGACAGTTACTAGCGGGTATTACAATGAGCAGTTCTTC. V and J are TRBV20-1 and TRBJ2-1; 9 nucleotides agree with TRBD2. The ends lost 4 bases at V and 4 bases at J; junction bases unmatched: 11. CDR3 length: 16 residues. Germline assignment: CDR1 DFQATT and CDR2 SNEGSKA (reference sequence).